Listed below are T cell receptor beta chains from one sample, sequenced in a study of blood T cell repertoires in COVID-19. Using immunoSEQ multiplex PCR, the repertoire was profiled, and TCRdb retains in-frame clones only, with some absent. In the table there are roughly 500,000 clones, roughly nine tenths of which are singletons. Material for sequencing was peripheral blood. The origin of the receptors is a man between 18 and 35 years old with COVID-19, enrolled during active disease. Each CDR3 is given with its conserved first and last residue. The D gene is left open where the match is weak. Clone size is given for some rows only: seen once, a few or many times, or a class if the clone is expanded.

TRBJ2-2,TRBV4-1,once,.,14,CASSQRRGTGELFF,TGCGCCAGCAGCCAACGGAGGGGAACCGGGGAGCTGTTTTTT
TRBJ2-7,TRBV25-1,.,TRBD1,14,CASRKPGQSYEQYF,TGTGCCAGCAGGAAGCCGGGACAGAGCTACGAGCAGTACTTC
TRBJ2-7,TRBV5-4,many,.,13,CASSLAGRHEQYF,TGTGCCAGCAGCTTGGCAGGGAGGCACGAGCAGTACTTC
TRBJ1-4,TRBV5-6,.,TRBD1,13,CASSATGDEKLFF,TGTGCCAGTAGCGCGACAGGGGACGAAAAACTGTTTTTT
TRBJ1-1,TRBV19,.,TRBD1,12,CASMTGYTEAFF,TGTGCCAGTATGACAGGGTACACTGAAGCTTTCTTT
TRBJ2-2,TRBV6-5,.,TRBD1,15,CASRPGTGSTGELFF,TGTGCCAGCAGACCCGGGACAGGGTCCACCGGGGAGCTGTTTTTT
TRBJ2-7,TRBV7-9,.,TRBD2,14,CASSGGGRAYEQYF,TGCGCCAGCAGCGGGGGGGGCAGAGCCTACGAGCAGTACTTC
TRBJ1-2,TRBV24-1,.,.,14,CATSDFTANYGYTF,TGTGCCACCAGTGATTTTACAGCTAACTATGGCTACACCTTC
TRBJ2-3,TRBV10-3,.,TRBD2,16,CAISVASGGAGDTQYF,TGTGCCATCAGTGTTGCTAGCGGGGGGGCAGGAGATACGCAGTATTTT
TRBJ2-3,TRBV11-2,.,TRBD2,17,CASSLRAGTSVTDTQYF,TGTGCCAGCAGCTTAAGAGCCGGGACTAGCGTCACAGATACGCAGTATTTT
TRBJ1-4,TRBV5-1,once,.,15,CASSFTGPAGEKLFF,TGCGCCAGCAGCTTTACAGGGCCCGCCGGTGAAAAACTGTTTTTT
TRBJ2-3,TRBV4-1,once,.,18,CASSQGPRGRSSTDTQYF,TGCGCCAGCAGCCAAGGCCCCAGGGGCCGATCTAGCACAGATACGCAGTATTTT
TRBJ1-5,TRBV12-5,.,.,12,CASGKDSQPQHF,TGTGCTAGTGGCAAGGACAGTCAGCCCCAGCATTTT
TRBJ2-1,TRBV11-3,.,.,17,CASSVGGTRGPYNEQFF,TGTGCCAGCAGCGTGGGTGGGACGCGGGGTCCCTACAATGAGCAGTTCTTC
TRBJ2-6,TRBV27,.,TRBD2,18,CASRTWEGMITGANVLTF,TGTGCCAGCCGGACATGGGAGGGGATGATAACTGGGGCCAACGTCCTGACTTTC
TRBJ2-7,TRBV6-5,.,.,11,CASSNRVEQYF,TGTGCCAGCTCCAACAGGGTAGAGCAGTACTTC
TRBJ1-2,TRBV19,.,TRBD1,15,CASSNTLRGGHGYTF,TGTGCCAGTAGTAACACTCTTCGAGGGGGCCATGGCTACACCTTC
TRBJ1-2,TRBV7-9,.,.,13,CASSLDSFYGYTF,TGTGCCAGCAGCTTAGACAGCTTCTATGGCTACACCTTC